The 17 T cell receptor beta chains below come from one sample, sequenced in a study of blood T cell repertoires in COVID-19. This table comes from immunoSEQ multiplex PCR, and its TCRdb copy is limited to in-frame clones, with some not included. The sample holds tens of thousands of clones, 85% to 95% seen once. Sample: peripheral blood. Source of these receptors: a man between 45 and 60 years old with active COVID-19.

The chain carries TRBV3-1 (or the pseudogene TRBV3-2) and TRBJ1-2; TRBD1 matches at 8 bases. V shed 3 bases and J 8 bases; nucleotides not matched to a gene: 5. The CDR3 covers 13 residues. Germline CDR1 is LGHDT and CDR2 is YNNKEL (reference sequence). The CDR3 protein is CASSHRQGYGYTF. CDR3 DNA: TGTGCCAGCAGCCACCGACAGGGGTACGGCTACACCTTC.

This clone was seen only once. The chain carries TRBV9 and TRBJ2-3; D is perhaps TRBD1 (5 bases). The CDR3 is made up of 14 amino acids. Germline CDR1 reads SGDLS; CDR2 reads YYNGEE. Trimming took 4 bases from V and 3 from J, leaving 12 bases between them. CDR3 nucleotide sequence: TGTGCCAGCAGCCCTCGACAGAAAACAGATACGCAGTATTTT. It is translated as CASSPRQKTDTQYF.

A single count supports this clone. V and J are TRBV7-3 and TRBJ2-3; 8 nucleotides match TRBD2. Germline CDR1 SGHTA, CDR2 FQGTGA. V was pared by 9 bases and J by 1 base, with 6 bases of the junction left unmatched. The CDR3 consists of 14 residues. The CDR3, as DNA: TGTGCCAGTTCCAGCGGGGGCCGCACAGATACGCAGTATTTT. It encodes CASSSGGRTDTQYF.

The chain joins TRBV7-8 to TRBJ1-3; possibly TRBD1 for D (5 bases). Looked up from germline, CDR1 is SGHVS and CDR2 is FQNEAQ. Trimming removed 5 bases from V and 2 bases from J, with 16 bases in between. This CDR3 spans 16 amino acids. The CDR3 DNA sequence: TGTGCCAGCAGCCCACGGGGGGGATTGGCTGGAAACACCATATATTTT. Its translation is CASSPRGGLAGNTIYF.

V usage is TRBV7-9 and J usage is TRBJ2-7, with D possibly matching TRBD2 (6 bases). The germline CDR1 and CDR2 sequences are SEHNR and FQNEAQ (reference sequence). Trimming stripped 2 bases from V and 2 bases from J, with 10 bases between. CDR3 length equals 14 residues. CDR3 bases: TGTGCCAGCAGCTTACGGGCGGGACCCTACGAGCAGTACTTC. It is translated as CASSLRAGPYEQYF.

This chain links TRBV5-4 with TRBJ1-2; D might be TRBD1 (5 bases). The CDR3 loop spans 13 amino acids. Per the germline V gene, CDR1 is SGHNT and CDR2 is YYREEE (reference sequence). V was pared by 0 bases and J by 4 bases, with 7 bases between. The CDR3: CASSLVGAYGYTF. CDR3 nucleotide sequence: TGTGCCAGCAGCTTGGTAGGGGCCTATGGCTACACCTTC.

The V and J genes are TRBV28 and TRBJ2-1, with D perhaps TRBD2 (6 bases). The germline V gene encodes CDR1 MDHEN and CDR2 SYDVKM. The CDR3 is 17 residues long. The ends were cut back, 3 bases at V and 4 bases at J, with 19 bases in the middle. CDR3 DNA: TGTGCCAGCAGTTTGCCCTTTGGGGCGGGGAATTACAATGAGCAGTTCTTC. Protein: CASSLPFGAGNYNEQFF.

The chain couples TRBV18 to TRBJ2-3, with D possibly TRBD1 on 6 matching bases. The CDR3 runs to 15 residues. V lost 6 bases to trimming and J lost 1 base, with 14 bases between them. Germline V lookup: CDR1 KGHSH, CDR2 LQKENI. The CDR3 is CASSLSSGGTDTQYF. In DNA form, the CDR3 reads TGTGCCAGCTCCCTATCGTCAGGGGGCACAGATACGCAGTATTTT.

The rearrangement uses TRBV5-4 and TRBJ1-4, with a possible D match to TRBD1 (5 bases). The V gene lost 4 bases and the J gene lost 3 bases, with 13 bases spanning the gap. The CDR3 is made up of 15 amino acids. From germline, CDR1 is SGHNT and CDR2 YYREEE (reference sequence). CDR3 protein: CASSPPRGANEKLFF. CDR3 coding DNA: TGTGCCAGCAGCCCTCCCCGGGGGGCTAATGAAAAACTGTTTTTT.

The gene calls are TRBV2 and TRBJ1-4, with D possibly TRBD1 on 6 matching bases. Trimming removed 6 bases from V and 3 bases from J, with 14 bases in between. Germline V gene lookup returns CDR1 SNHLY and CDR2 FYNNEI. The CDR3 length is 15 residues. The CDR3: CASSATGGANEKLFF. The DNA of the CDR3 is TGTGCCAGCAGCGCGACAGGTGGAGCTAATGAAAAACTGTTTTTT.

The gene calls are TRBV2 and TRBJ1-1; tentative D call: TRBD1 (6 bases). Germline V CDR1 and CDR2: SNHLY, FYNNEI. Trimming stripped 8 bases from V and 7 bases from J, with 29 bases between. The CDR3 extends over 17 amino acids. The CDR3 DNA follows: TGTGCCAGCCATACTAAAGAACAGGGACCGAGGAACCGTGAAGCTTTCTTT. It translates to CASHTKEQGPRNREAFF.

The chain couples TRBV3-1 (or the pseudogene TRBV3-2) to TRBJ2-1, with 12 positions matching TRBD2. The ends lost 4 bases at V and 0 bases at J; junction bases unmatched: 10. The CDR3 covers 19 residues. Germline V CDR1 and CDR2: LGHDT, YNNKEL (reference sequence). CDR3 nucleotide sequence: TGTGCCAGCAGCCCGCCACTAGCGGGGGGATCCTCCTCCTACAATGAGCAGTTCTTC. Protein product: CASSPPLAGGSSSYNEQFF.

The rearrangement joins TRBV29-1 to TRBJ2-5; 13 bases agree with TRBD2. Losses at the gene ends were 4 bases for V and 4 bases for J; bases not matched to a gene: 6. The V gene's germline CDR1 is SQVTM and CDR2 ANQGSEA. This CDR3 region has 15 residues. This CDR3 reads CSVVGLAGLVETQYF. CDR3 in DNA: TGCAGCGTTGTGGGACTAGCGGGGTTGGTAGAGACCCAGTACTTC.

The V and J genes are TRBV7-9 and TRBJ2-7, with 12 bases identical to TRBD1. The junction had 6 bases not matched to a gene; V was cut back by 0 bases and J by 9 bases. CDR1 is SEHNR, CDR2 FQNEAQ, per germline (reference sequence). There are 15 residues in the CDR3. CDR3 sequence: CASSLAGTGGAGQYF. CDR3 nucleotide sequence: TGTGCCAGCAGCTTAGCCGGGACAGGGGGCGCAGGGCAGTACTTC.

V gene TRBV7-2 combines with J gene TRBJ1-6; TRBD1 matches at 7 bases. The junction had 1 base not matched to a gene; V was cut back by 2 bases and J by 6 bases. Germline CDR1 reads SGHTA; CDR2 reads FQGNSA. This CDR3 region has 14 residues. CDR3 amino acids: CASSLRQGNSPLHF. The DNA of the CDR3 is TGTGCCAGCAGCTTAAGACAGGGTAATTCACCCCTCCACTTT.

This chain links TRBV5-4 with TRBJ2-3, with 7 bases matching TRBD2. Trimming removed 4 bases from V and 0 bases from J; junction bases left unmatched: 11. The germline gives CDR1 SGHNT, CDR2 YYREEE (reference sequence). The CDR3 totals 17 residues. CDR3 sequence reads: CASSPRGGRSSTDTQYF. The CDR3 nucleotides are TGTGCCAGCAGCCCTCGGGGCGGGAGATCTAGCACAGATACGCAGTATTTT.

CDR3 nucleotides: TGTGCCAGCAGCAGAAGCACCGGGACAGGGAGCACCGGGGAGCTGTTTTTT. This encodes CASSRSTGTGSTGELFF. This chain links TRBV9 with TRBJ2-2; 9 bases agree with TRBD1. The length of the CDR3 is 17 residues. Germline CDR1 and CDR2: SGDLS and YYNGEE. V shed 4 bases and J 4 bases; nucleotides not matched to a gene: 11. The variable domain in full, with the rest retrieved from reference TRBV9 and TRBJ2-2, is DSGVTQTPKHLITATGQRVTLRCSPRSGDLSVYWYQQSLDQGLQFLIQYYNGEERAKGNILERFSAQQFPDLHSELNLSSLELGDSALYFCASSRSTGTGSTGELFFGEGSRLTVL.